This entry features one TCR beta chain sequence. In the original processing: Scientists estimated how many nucleated cells there were by amplifying reference gene primers. Only in-frame clones appear in the TCRdb table, and some are missing; sequencing was by immunoSEQ multiplex PCR. That table is the source of V, J and clone size, and D and trimming were worked out from the DNA. The sample has about 94,000 clones; 80% are singletons. The data were taken from a study of blood T cell repertoires in COVID-19. Looking at the study overall: Sources were T cells, B-cell-depleted T cells, or PBMCs; the material itself was cDNA or gDNA.

Sequenced sample: peripheral blood. This receptor was obtained from a woman of 80 years or more with acute or convalescent COVID-19.

The CDR3: CASSLSEGQRQYF. CDR3 sequence (DNA): TGCGCCAGCAGCTTGTCGGAGGGACAGAGGCAGTATTTT. V and J are TRBV5-1 and TRBJ2-3; possibly TRBD1 for D (7 bases). The germline V gene has CDR1 SGHRS and CDR2 YFSETQ. V gave up 1 base and J gave up 11 bases, with 14 bases separating them. The CDR3 sequence is 13 residues long.